This entry describes one TCR beta chain. Antigen: not known. The source of the sample is a study of beta chain features in type 1 diabetes. All of the isolated RNA was reverse transcribed, so expressed TCRB transcripts were sequenced. Using immunoSEQ multiplex PCR, the repertoire was profiled, and TCRdb retains in-frame clones only, with some absent. Among fewer than 900,000 clones listed, roughly 17% were seen once. Per donor, one heparinised blood draw averaged about 116 mL. Stem cell-like memory, regulatory, central memory and naive CD4+ cells were sorted via CD45RO/CCR7/CD25/CD127/CD95/CD27. Broader study findings: Healthy donors had naive, central memory and Treg TCRB repertoires that appeared less similar than those seen among patients. HLA effects on TCRB rearrangement stayed unresolved here.

The length of the CDR3 is 11 residues. Germline CDR1 is MNHNS and CDR2 is SASEGT. V lost 5 bases to trimming and J lost 3 bases, with 4 bases between them. The receptor's source is a woman between 18 and 29 years old in good health. The chain carries TRBV6-1 and TRBJ2-5; D is uncertain. Material for sequencing was naive CD4+ T cells from blood. CDR3 protein: CASSKEETQYF. In DNA, the CDR3 is TGTGCCAGCAGTAAAGAAGAGACCCAGTACTTC.